This TCR beta chain was found in a study of CD8 T cells in Susac syndrome. This CDR3 region has 16 residues. CDR1 is MNHEY and CDR2 is SVGAGI in the germline V gene. Trimming took off 0 bases at V and 0 bases at J, with 9 bases between the two ends. While CD8+ and CD4+ T cells were isolated negatively, TEMRA cells were enriched by FACS. RNA in amounts of roughly 0.5 to 1 ug was reverse transcribed with random hexamers. By means of immunoSEQ multiplex PCR, TCR beta CDR3 spanning 54 Vbeta and 13 Jbeta underwent amplification. TCRdb re-called the immunoSEQ multiplex PCR reads through MiXCR, storing one row per CDR3 protein. The repertoire holds about 150,000 distinct CDR3 sequences, about 95% seen once, with 0.14% to 0.15% in the top ten.

Sample: CD8+ T cells from PBMCs. V usage is TRBV6-5 and J usage is TRBJ2-1; perhaps D is TRBD1 or TRBD2 (6 bases each). The source of this sequence is a human donor with multiple sclerosis. CDR3 in DNA: TGTGCCAGCAGTTACTCGACGGGGGCCTCCTACAATGAGCAGTTCTTC. It encodes CASSYSTGASYNEQFF.